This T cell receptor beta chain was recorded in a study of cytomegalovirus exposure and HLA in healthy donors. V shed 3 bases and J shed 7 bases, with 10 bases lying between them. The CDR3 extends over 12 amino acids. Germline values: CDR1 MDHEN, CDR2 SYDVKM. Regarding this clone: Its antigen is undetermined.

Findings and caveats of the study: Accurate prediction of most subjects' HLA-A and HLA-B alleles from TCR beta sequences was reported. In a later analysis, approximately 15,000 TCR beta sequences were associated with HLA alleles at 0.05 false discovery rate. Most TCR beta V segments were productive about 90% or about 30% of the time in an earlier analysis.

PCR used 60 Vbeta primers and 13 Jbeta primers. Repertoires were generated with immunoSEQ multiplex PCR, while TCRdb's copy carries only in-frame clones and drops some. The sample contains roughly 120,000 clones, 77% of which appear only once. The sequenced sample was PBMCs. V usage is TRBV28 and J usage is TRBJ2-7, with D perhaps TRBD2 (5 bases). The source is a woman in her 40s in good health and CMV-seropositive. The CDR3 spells CASSLSEREQYF. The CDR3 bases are TGTGCCAGCAGTTTGAGTGAGCGGGAGCAGTACTTC. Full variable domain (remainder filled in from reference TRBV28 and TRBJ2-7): DVKVTQSSRYLVKRTGEKVFLECVQDMDHENMFWYRQDPGLGLRLIYFSYDVKMKEKGDIPEGYSVSREKKERFSLILESASTNQTSMYLCASSLSEREQYFGPGTRLTVT.